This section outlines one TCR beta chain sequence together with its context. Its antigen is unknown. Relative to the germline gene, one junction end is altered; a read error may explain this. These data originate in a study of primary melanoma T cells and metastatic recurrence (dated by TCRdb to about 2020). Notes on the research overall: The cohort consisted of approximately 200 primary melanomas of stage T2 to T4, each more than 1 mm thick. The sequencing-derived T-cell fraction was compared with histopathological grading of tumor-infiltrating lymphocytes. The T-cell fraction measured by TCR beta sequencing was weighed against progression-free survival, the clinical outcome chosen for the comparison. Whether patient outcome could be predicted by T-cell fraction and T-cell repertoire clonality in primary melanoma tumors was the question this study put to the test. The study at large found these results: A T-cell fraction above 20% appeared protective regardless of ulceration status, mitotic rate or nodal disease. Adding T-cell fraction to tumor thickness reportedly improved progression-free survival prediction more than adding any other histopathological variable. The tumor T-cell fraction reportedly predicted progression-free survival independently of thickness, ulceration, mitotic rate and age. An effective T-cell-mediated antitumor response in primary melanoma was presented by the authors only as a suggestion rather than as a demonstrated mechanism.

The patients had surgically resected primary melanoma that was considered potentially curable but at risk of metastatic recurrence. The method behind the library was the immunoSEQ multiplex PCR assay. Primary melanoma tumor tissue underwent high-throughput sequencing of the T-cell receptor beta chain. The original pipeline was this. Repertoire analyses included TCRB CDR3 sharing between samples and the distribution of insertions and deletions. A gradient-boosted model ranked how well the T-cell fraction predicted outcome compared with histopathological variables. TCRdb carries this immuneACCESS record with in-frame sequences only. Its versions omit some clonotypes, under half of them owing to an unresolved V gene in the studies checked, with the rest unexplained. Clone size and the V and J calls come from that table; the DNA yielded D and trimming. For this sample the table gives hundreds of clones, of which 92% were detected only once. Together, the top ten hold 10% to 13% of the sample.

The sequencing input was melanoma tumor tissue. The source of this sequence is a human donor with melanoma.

This receptor carries the CDR3 CVSRPTLIQETQYF. The DNA sequence reads TGTGTCAGCAGGCCGACGCTAATACAAGAGACCCAGTACTTC. The rearranged segments are TRBV11-3 and TRBJ2-5, with the D gene too uncertain to name. CDR1 is given as SGHNT and CDR2 as YENEEA, both from the germline V gene. The CDR3 holds 14 amino acids from the cysteine to the phenylalanine. Of all the DNA, just the CDR3 is kept, 42 bases in frame from base 1.